A few counts support the clone carrying this TCR beta chain. Its antigen is not known. The sample is drawn from a study of beta chain features in type 1 diabetes. Study summary: Patients and healthy donors were similar in age, gender and cell yields. Across the samples, over 85 million sorted cells were examined in total. Study results and limitations: HLA effects on TCRB rearrangement stayed unresolved here. Moderate but significant shortening of TCRB CDR3s was recorded in all four CD4+ subsets from Type 1 diabetes patients.

The entirety of the isolated RNA underwent reverse transcription, so expressed TCRB transcripts were sequenced. Data came from immunoSEQ multiplex PCR; TCRdb stores just in-frame clones and leaves some out. The sample has 400,000 to 450,000 clones; roughly 13% are singletons. This receptor was obtained from a man aged 30 to 45 in good health. Sequenced sample: naive CD4+ T cells from blood.

DNA for the CDR3: TGTGCCAGCAGCCCGGCCGGGCGGCCCCTCGATGAGCAGTTCTTC. This encodes CASSPAGRPLDEQFF. The J gene is TRBJ2-1, the V gene TRBV7-9; D not resolved. Germline-derived CDR1 and CDR2 are SEHNR and FQNEAQ (reference sequence). V gave up 5 bases and J gave up 8 bases, with 19 bases separating them. The CDR3 is made up of 15 amino acids.